Listed here are 24 T cell receptor beta chains from one sample, sequenced in a study of blood T cell repertoires in COVID-19 (TCRdb year 2020). Libraries came from the immunoSEQ multiplex PCR assay. Imported from immuneACCESS, the table was reduced by TCRdb to in-frame sequences with V and J called. These copies leave out some clones; in studies compared against another copy, an unresolved V gene accounts for under half, and the cause of the remainder is not known. This sample gives some 290,000 clones in total; under 90% of them show up just once. Jointly, the top ten make up around 10% of the sample. What was sequenced was peripheral blood. The receptors come from a woman aged 30 to 39 with COVID-19, enrolled during active disease.

The chain couples TRBV11-2 to TRBJ2-7; TRBD1 is a possible D gene (5 bases). The CDR3 totals 15 residues. Trimming left V 7 bases short and J 0 bases short, with 16 bases between. Germline V CDR1 and CDR2: SGHAT, FQNNGV. The CDR3 DNA is TGTGCCAGCACCCACTCAGGGTTAAGCTCCTACGAGCAGTACTTC. Protein product: CASTHSGLSSYEQYF.

The rearrangement joins TRBV6-5 to TRBJ1-2, with 7 bases that match TRBD1. CDR3 size: 14 residues. CDR1 and CDR2 (germline): MNHEY, SVGAGI. J gave up 8 bases and V 7 bases, and 13 bases lay outside the gene matches. Written as DNA, the CDR3 is TGTGCCAGCAAACGACCAGGACAGGAGGGGGGCTACACCTTC. It codes for CASKRPGQEGGYTF.

This clone has just one count. The chain combines TRBV6-6 with TRBJ1-2; perhaps TRBD1 as D (5 bases). Germline-derived CDR1 and CDR2 are MNHNY and SVGAGI (reference sequence). Trimming took 6 bases from V and 5 from J, leaving 13 bases between them. CDR3 size: 13 residues. DNA of the CDR3: TGTGCCAGCAGGTGGGGGGAAGGGTATGGCTACACCTTC. It yields the protein CASRWGEGYGYTF.

The chain carries TRBV7-9 and TRBJ2-3; no definite D call. CDR1 is SEHNR, CDR2 FQNEAQ, per germline (reference sequence). This CDR3 has 15 residues. Trimming stripped 1 base from V and 0 bases from J, with 8 bases between. CDR3 loop: CASSLVPRSTDTQYF. The CDR3 DNA sequence: TGTGCCAGCAGCTTAGTCCCGAGGAGCACAGATACGCAGTATTTT.

The rearrangement joins TRBV28 to TRBJ1-2, with D possibly matching TRBD1 (5 bases). Per the germline V gene, CDR1 is MDHEN and CDR2 is SYDVKM. The CDR3 loop spans 13 amino acids. Trimming shortened V by 6 bases and J by 2 bases, and 10 bases separated the two germline ends. CDR3 sequence: CASRRTLNYGYTF. Here the CDR3 DNA reads TGTGCCAGCAGGCGGACACTGAACTATGGCTACACCTTC.

This clone was recorded only once. The rearrangement uses TRBV14 and TRBJ1-2, with TRBD1 as a possible D gene (5 bases). Germline values: CDR1 SGHDN, CDR2 FVKESK. Trimming pared 1 base from V and 5 bases from J, leaving 14 bases between. The CDR3 contains 15 residues. The CDR3: CASSQGPGLVYGYTF. In nucleotides, the CDR3 is TGTGCCAGCAGCCAAGGTCCAGGGTTGGTTTATGGCTACACCTTC.

The rearrangement links TRBV27 to TRBJ2-1; TRBD1 agrees at 10 bases. CDR1 and CDR2 from the germline V gene are MNHEY and SMNVEV (reference sequence). V trimming: 5 bases; J trimming: 4 bases; junction bases outside the gene matches: 2. The CDR3 runs to 14 residues. The CDR3 DNA sequence: TGTGCCAGCAGTCAGGGACAGGGGTACAATGAGCAGTTCTTC. Translating it yields CASSQGQGYNEQFF.

Of note for this clone: An end of the junction does not agree with germline; a read error may underlie this. The chain couples TRBV19 to TRBJ2-5, with TRBD1 as a possible D gene (5 bases). In germline, CDR1 is LNHDA, CDR2 SQIVND (reference sequence). CDR3 length: 13 residues. The CDR3 protein is CASSILPRWAGNF. The CDR3 nucleotides are TGTGCCAGTAGTATACTCCCTCGTTGGGCAGGGAACTTC. Complete variable domain (other parts from reference TRBV19 and TRBJ2-5): DGGITQSPKYLFRKEGQNVTLSCEQNLNHDAMYWYRQDPGQGLRLIYYSQIVNDFQKGDIAEGYSVSREKKESFPLTVTSAQKNPTAFYLCASSILPRWAGNFGPGTRLLVL.

This rearrangement joins TRBV28 to TRBJ1-2; perhaps TRBD1 as D (6 bases). The length of the CDR3 is 11 residues. V lost 8 bases and J 5 bases, leaving 9 bases between the germline ends. Germline values: CDR1 MDHEN, CDR2 SYDVKM. The CDR3 coding sequence is TGTGCCAGCGGGAGGGGGTATGGCTACACCTTC. Translating gives CASGRGYGYTF.

The gene calls are TRBV4-1 and TRBJ2-7; no definite D call. The ends were cut back, 0 bases at V and 3 bases at J, with 6 bases in the middle. The CDR3 spans 13 residues. In germline, CDR1 is MGHRA, CDR2 YSYEKL. CDR3: CASSQDLLYEQYF. CDR3 DNA sequence: TGCGCCAGCAGCCAAGATCTACTCTACGAGCAGTACTTC.

The rearrangement links TRBV11-2 to TRBJ2-5; 8 bases match TRBD2. With V trimmed by 3 bases and J by 9 bases, 18 bases remained unmatched. This CDR3 is built from 17 residues. The V gene's germline CDR1 is SGHAT and CDR2 FQNNGV. The CDR3 coding sequence is TGTGCCAGCAGCTTCTCAGCGGGGGCCCTCCCATCGGGGGCCCAGTACTTC. This encodes CASSFSAGALPSGAQYF. Complete variable domain (other parts from reference TRBV11-2 and TRBJ2-5): EAGVAQSPRYKIIEKRQSVAFWCNPISGHATLYWYQQILGQGPKLLIQFQNNGVVDDSQLPKDRFSAERLKGVDSTLKIQPAKLEDSAVYLCASSFSAGALPSGAQYFGPGTRLLVL.

This rearrangement joins TRBV7-8 to TRBJ1-6, with D possibly TRBD1 on 5 matching bases. V was trimmed by 2 bases and J by 7 bases, leaving 12 bases between them. The CDR3 covers 15 residues. Germline V gene lookup returns CDR1 SGHVS and CDR2 FQNEAQ. CDR3 in amino acids: CASSLLTAPNSPLHF. CDR3 nucleotide sequence: TGTGCCAGCAGCTTACTGACAGCCCCCAATTCACCCCTCCACTTT.

The V gene is TRBV7-2, the J gene TRBJ2-5, with 12 bases identical to TRBD2. The CDR3 has 15 amino acids. Looked up from germline, CDR1 is SGHTA and CDR2 is FQGNSA. V gave up 4 bases and J gave up 4 bases; unmatched junction bases: 4. The CDR3 loop is CASSSSGGAPETQYF. The CDR3 bases are TGTGCCAGCAGCTCTAGCGGGGGGGCCCCAGAGACCCAGTACTTC.

V and J are TRBV18 and TRBJ1-1, with D hard to call. This CDR3 region has 15 residues. Germline CDR1 and CDR2: KGHSH and LQKENI. Trimming removed 0 bases from V and 0 bases from J, with 8 bases in between. The CDR3 region has the DNA TGTGCCAGCTCACCACCTAACAGATTGAACACTGAAGCTTTCTTT. It yields the protein CASSPPNRLNTEAFF.

This clone was seen only once. The J gene is TRBJ1-6, the V gene TRBV19; a possible D gene is TRBD1 (5 bases). The CDR3 loop spans 16 amino acids. Looked up from germline, CDR1 is LNHDA and CDR2 is SQIVND (reference sequence). V lost 2 bases to trimming and J lost 8 bases, with 16 bases between them. This CDR3 reads CASSISGVQEYSPLHF. CDR3 nucleotide sequence: TGTGCCAGTAGTATAAGCGGGGTACAGGAGTATTCACCCCTCCACTTT. The variable domain in full, completed from reference TRBV19 and TRBJ1-6, reads DGGITQSPKYLFRKEGQNVTLSCEQNLNHDAMYWYRQDPGQGLRLIYYSQIVNDFQKGDIAEGYSVSREKKESFPLTVTSAQKNPTAFYLCASSISGVQEYSPLHFGNGTRLTVT.

The rearrangement uses TRBV27 and TRBJ2-2; TRBD2 matches at 16 bases. CDR1 is MNHEY, CDR2 SMNVEV, per germline (reference sequence). The ends lost 1 base at V and 7 bases at J; junction bases unmatched: 6. The length of the CDR3 is 18 residues. The CDR3 protein is CASSLFPGTSGGDGELFF. Written as DNA, the CDR3 is TGTGCCAGCAGTTTATTTCCCGGGACTAGCGGGGGGGACGGGGAGCTGTTTTTT.

The CDR3 loop is CATSPPTGEETQYF. The CDR3 coding sequence is TGTGCCACCAGTCCCCCCACAGGGGAGGAGACCCAGTACTTC. The rearrangement links TRBV15 to TRBJ2-5, with 7 positions matching TRBD1. The CDR3 covers 14 residues. Germline V gene data show CDR1 as LNHNV and CDR2 as YYDKDF (reference sequence). V shed 6 bases and J 5 bases; nucleotides not matched to a gene: 9.

V is TRBV28 and J is TRBJ2-3; 11 bases line up with TRBD2. Trimming at V came to 1 base and at J to 7 bases, leaving 7 bases not matched to a gene. This CDR3 is 16 amino acids long. Germline CDR1 MDHEN, CDR2 SYDVKM. The CDR3 DNA is TGTGCCAGCAGTTTATTTAGCGGGGGGGCCAGGAATACGCAGTATTTT. Protein product: CASSLFSGGARNTQYF.

The chain couples TRBV19 to TRBJ2-2; 7 bases are a match to TRBD1. Germline V gives CDR1 LNHDA, CDR2 SQIVND (reference sequence). The CDR3 runs 14 residues. Trimming at V came to 6 bases and at J to 7 bases, leaving 8 bases not matched to a gene. Written as DNA, the CDR3 is TGTGCCAGTAGAGAGACGTACAGGGGCGGGGAGCTGTTTTTT. As protein: CASRETYRGGELFF. The full variable domain, in which reference TRBV19 and TRBJ2-2 provide the parts outside the CDR3, is DGGITQSPKYLFRKEGQNVTLSCEQNLNHDAMYWYRQDPGQGLRLIYYSQIVNDFQKGDIAEGYSVSREKKESFPLTVTSAQKNPTAFYLCASRETYRGGELFFGEGSRLTVL.

The chain uses TRBV6-5 and TRBJ2-1; D perhaps matches TRBD2 (5 bases). Trimming pared 8 bases from V and 0 bases from J, leaving 11 bases between. Germline V gene sequence: CDR1 MNHEY, CDR2 SVGAGI. This CDR3 has 14 residues. The CDR3 sequence: CASAGSSSYNEQFF. CDR3 DNA: TGTGCCAGCGCGGGTTCAAGCTCCTACAATGAGCAGTTCTTC.

The chain carries TRBV18 and TRBJ2-3; the match to TRBD1 covers 8 bases. Per germline, CDR1 KGHSH and CDR2 LQKENI. Unmatched junction bases numbered 10, after V lost 1 base and J lost 1 base. CDR3 length: 18 amino acids. The CDR3 region is CASSPRQGAKVGTDTQYF. CDR3 in DNA: TGTGCCAGCTCACCACGTCAGGGGGCTAAGGTTGGCACAGATACGCAGTATTTT.

The V gene is TRBV5-6, the J gene TRBJ1-1, with a tentative D call TRBD1 (5 bases). Trimming left V 2 bases short and J 0 bases short, with 17 bases between. Germline V gene lookup returns CDR1 SGHDT and CDR2 YYEEEE. This CDR3 contains 17 residues. CDR3 sequence reads: CASSLSTVTQLNTEAFF. CDR3 DNA sequence: TGTGCCAGCAGCTTATCGACAGTCACTCAGCTGAACACTGAAGCTTTCTTT.

This clone appeared a single time. V and J are TRBV2 and TRBJ2-7; the match to TRBD1 covers 7 bases. Germline loops: CDR1 SNHLY, CDR2 FYNNEI. J gave up 7 bases and V 10 bases, and 13 bases lay outside the gene matches. This CDR3 contains 13 residues. As DNA, the CDR3 is TGTGCCACCCTAAGGGACAGTGGTTGGGAGCAGTACTTC. It specifies CATLRDSGWEQYF.

This chain uses TRBV6-5 with TRBJ1-2; TRBD1 might be the D (6 bases). In germline, CDR1 is MNHEY, CDR2 SVGAGI. Trimming removed 7 bases from V and 1 base from J, with 13 bases in between. The CDR3 runs to 14 residues. This CDR3 reads CASMPGHYNYGYTF. The CDR3 nucleotides read TGTGCCAGCATGCCGGGACACTATAACTATGGCTACACCTTC.